This T cell receptor beta chain is drawn from a study of PD-1 blockade in classical Hodgkin lymphoma. Study-wide results and caveats: The study found that TCR diversity rose significantly by C4D1 in CD4+ but not CD8+ cells.

Clones were sequenced by immunoSEQ multiplex PCR, and TCRdb holds only the in-frame ones, with some missing. The table includes about 24,000 clones, about 86% detected once. From germline, CDR1 is LGHNT and CDR2 FRNRAP. V dropped 7 bases and J dropped 1 base, with 13 bases sitting between them. CDR3 length equals 14 residues. In regard to this clone: The antigen is undetermined.

Each patient's relapse followed autologous stem cell transplantation, and brentuximab vedotin exposure varied. Under best response, outcomes were complete response, partial response or progressive disease. This sample comprised peripheral blood mononuclear cells (PBMCs), obtained before the second cycle of nivolumab. This clonotype was obtained from a human donor with classical Hodgkin lymphoma. This chain joins TRBV12-5 and TRBJ1-2; tentative D call: TRBD1 (6 bases). CDR3 coding DNA: TGTGCTAGTGCCTTCGACAGGCTTAACTATGGCTACACCTTC. Its translation is CASAFDRLNYGYTF.